This T cell receptor beta chain was identified in a study of blood T cell repertoires in COVID-19. The method was immunoSEQ multiplex PCR; TCRdb's version includes in-frame clones alone and lacks a portion of them. The sample includes some 220,000 clones, around 81% seen only once; the top ten take around 3%. V was clipped by 1 base and J by 2 bases, with 9 bases between them. Germline values: CDR1 KGHDR, CDR2 SFDVKD. The CDR3 contains 15 residues. The chain is built from TRBV24-1 and TRBJ2-3, with unresolved D. Sequenced material: peripheral blood. This TCR came from a woman younger than 45 who had recovered from COVID-19. The CDR3 is CATSDFSRYTDTQYF. The CDR3 DNA reads TGTGCCACCAGTGATTTCTCGCGGTACACAGATACGCAGTATTTT.